These 9 T cell receptor beta chains originate from one sample sequenced in a study of a mutant IDH1 vaccine in newly diagnosed glioma. Their cognate antigens are unknown. This sample's time point: week 23, last vaccination. Doses consisted of 300 ug of mutant IDH1 20-mer peptide each, paired with topical imiquimod. Sequencing was performed with immunoSEQ multiplex PCR; in TCRdb, only in-frame clones are kept and a portion is missing. The sample consists of roughly 60,000 clones, roughly 85% of them appearing once. The sequences come from PBMCs, collected from a glioma patient whose treatment included an IDH1 peptide vaccine. Receptors originate from a man aged 25-40 years with glioma.

The genes are TRBV6-5 and TRBJ1-3, with D perhaps TRBD1 (5 bases). Trimming shortened V by 5 bases and J by 0 bases, and 11 bases separated the two germline ends. The CDR3 is 15 residues long. Germline-derived CDR1 and CDR2 are MNHEY and SVGAGI. For the CDR3, the DNA is TGTGCCAGCAGTCCAACAGGAAGCTCTGGAAACACCATATATTTT. Its protein product is CASSPTGSSGNTIYF.

This clone has a handful of counts. This chain uses TRBV6-5 with TRBJ2-2; D not resolved. The germline gives CDR1 MNHEY, CDR2 SVGAGI. CDR3 size: 15 residues. The ends were cut back, 2 bases at V and 4 bases at J, with 11 bases in the middle. The CDR3 is CASSYQSRITGELFF. In DNA, the CDR3 is TGTGCCAGCAGTTACCAGAGCAGAATCACCGGGGAGCTGTTTTTT.

CDR3 bases: TGTGCCAGTACCTCGAGGTTGGCAGGGAGGCCTAATGAAAAACTGTTTTTT. The encoded protein is CASTSRLAGRPNEKLFF. The chain employs TRBV19 and TRBJ1-4, with a possible D match to TRBD1 (5 bases). The germline CDR1 and CDR2 sequences are LNHDA and SQIVND (reference sequence). The CDR3 loop spans 17 amino acids. The germline V and J ends were trimmed by 7 bases and 3 bases, with 21 bases remaining between them.

This chain connects TRBV2 to TRBJ1-4; D ambiguous. V was shortened by 8 bases and J by 5 bases, with 12 bases between the two germline ends. Germline values: CDR1 SNHLY, CDR2 FYNNEI. CDR3 size: 13 residues. The CDR3 nucleotides are TGTGCCAGCGGCCGAGAAAGAAATGAAAAACTGTTTTTT. As protein: CASGRERNEKLFF.

The chain couples TRBV5-1 to TRBJ2-5; TRBD1 matches 9 bases. In germline, CDR1 is SGHRS, CDR2 YFSETQ. The CDR3 consists of 14 residues. The trim removed 4 bases at V and 5 bases at J, leaving 6 bases unmatched. The CDR3 sequence is CASSKRTGVETQYF. CDR3 nucleotide sequence: TGCGCCAGCAGCAAAAGGACAGGGGTGGAGACCCAGTACTTC.

This chain connects TRBV6-5 to TRBJ2-1; TRBD2 matches 11 bases. CDR1 and CDR2 from the germline V gene are MNHEY and SVGAGI. V shed 5 bases and J 9 bases; nucleotides not matched to a gene: 9. This CDR3 spans 15 amino acids. This chain's CDR3 is CASSHIAGGVPEQFF. The CDR3 DNA sequence: TGTGCCAGCAGTCATATAGCGGGGGGGGTCCCTGAGCAGTTCTTC.

In its sample, this clone was seen a few times. The chain uses TRBV10-1 and TRBJ1-1; tentatively, D is TRBD1 (6 bases). From germline, CDR1 is WNHNN and CDR2 SYGVQD (reference sequence). V lost 6 bases and J 7 bases, leaving 12 bases between the germline ends. The CDR3 is made up of 12 amino acids. CDR3 bases: TGCGCCAGCAGCGATCCCAGGGGTGAAGCTTTCTTT. Protein product: CASSDPRGEAFF.

This clone was observed a single time. The chain joins TRBV4-1 to TRBJ2-7, with 8 bases that match TRBD1. V was clipped by 1 base and J by 1 base; unmatched bases: 3. The CDR3 runs 15 residues. The germline gives CDR1 MGHRA, CDR2 YSYEKL. CDR3: CASSQVGQGSYEQYF. CDR3 sequence (DNA): TGCGCCAGCAGCCAAGTAGGACAGGGATCCTACGAGCAGTACTTC.

CDR3 nucleotide sequence: TGCGCCAGCAGCCCGGGAGGGGGGATGAATGAGCAGTTCTTC. It encodes CASSPGGGMNEQFF. This chain links TRBV5-1 with TRBJ2-1, with 8 bases lining up with TRBD2. The CDR3 covers 14 residues. Per germline, CDR1 SGHRS and CDR2 YFSETQ. V lost 4 bases to trimming and J lost 7 bases; unmatched junction nucleotides: 7.